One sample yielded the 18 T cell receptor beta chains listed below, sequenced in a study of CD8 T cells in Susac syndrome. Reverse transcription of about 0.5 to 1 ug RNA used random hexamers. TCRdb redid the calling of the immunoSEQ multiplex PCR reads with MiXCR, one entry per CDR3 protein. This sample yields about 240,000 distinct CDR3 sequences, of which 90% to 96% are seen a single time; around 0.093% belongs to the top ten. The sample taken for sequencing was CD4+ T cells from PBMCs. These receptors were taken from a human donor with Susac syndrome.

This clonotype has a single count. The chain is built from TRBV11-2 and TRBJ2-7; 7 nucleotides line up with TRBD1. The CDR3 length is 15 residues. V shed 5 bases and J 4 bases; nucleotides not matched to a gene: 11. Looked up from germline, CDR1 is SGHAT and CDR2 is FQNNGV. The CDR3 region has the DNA TGTGCCAGCAGCCCTAGCTCCTACAGGGGATACGAGCAGTACTTC. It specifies CASSPSSYRGYEQYF.

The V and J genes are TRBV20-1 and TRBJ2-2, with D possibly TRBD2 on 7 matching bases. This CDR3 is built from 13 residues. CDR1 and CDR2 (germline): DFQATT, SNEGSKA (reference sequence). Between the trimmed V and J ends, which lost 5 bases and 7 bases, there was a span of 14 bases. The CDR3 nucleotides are TGCAGTGCTTGGGGGGGGCTCTTCGGGGAGCTGTTTTTT. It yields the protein CSAWGGLFGELFF.

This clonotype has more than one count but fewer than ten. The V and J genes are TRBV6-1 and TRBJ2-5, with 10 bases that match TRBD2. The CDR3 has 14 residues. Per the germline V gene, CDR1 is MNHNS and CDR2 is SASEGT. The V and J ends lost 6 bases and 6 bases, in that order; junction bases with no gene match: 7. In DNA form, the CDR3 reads TGTGCCAGCAGCCCGGGACTAGCGAAACAGACCCAGTACTTC. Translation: CASSPGLAKQTQYF.

The CDR3 protein is CAWSVQAVGANEQFF. For the CDR3, the DNA is TGTGCCTGGAGTGTACAGGCAGTTGGGGCCAATGAGCAGTTCTTC. This chain joins TRBV30 and TRBJ2-1; D may be TRBD1 (5 bases). Germline CDR1 reads GTSNPN; CDR2 reads SVGIG (reference sequence). V lost 0 bases and J 6 bases, leaving 15 bases between the germline ends. This CDR3 is built from 15 residues. Full variable domain (remainder filled in from reference TRBV30 and TRBJ2-1): SQTIHQWPATLVQPVGSPLSLECTVEGTSNPNLYWYRQAAGRGLQLLFYSVGIGQISSEVPQNLSASRPQDRQFILSSKKLLLSDSGFYLCAWSVQAVGANEQFFGPGTRLTVL.

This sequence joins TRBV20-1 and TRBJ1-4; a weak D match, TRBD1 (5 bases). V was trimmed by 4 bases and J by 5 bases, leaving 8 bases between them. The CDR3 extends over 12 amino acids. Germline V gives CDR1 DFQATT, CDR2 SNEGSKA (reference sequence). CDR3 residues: CSATWGNEKLFF. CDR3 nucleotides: TGCAGTGCTACGTGGGGGAATGAAAAACTGTTTTTT.

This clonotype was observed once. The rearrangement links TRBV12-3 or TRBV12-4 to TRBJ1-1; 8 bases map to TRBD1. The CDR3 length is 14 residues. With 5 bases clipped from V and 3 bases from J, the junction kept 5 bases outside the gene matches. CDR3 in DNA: TGTGCCAGCAGTGCGGACAGGGCTTACACTGAAGCTTTCTTT. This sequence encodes CASSADRAYTEAFF.

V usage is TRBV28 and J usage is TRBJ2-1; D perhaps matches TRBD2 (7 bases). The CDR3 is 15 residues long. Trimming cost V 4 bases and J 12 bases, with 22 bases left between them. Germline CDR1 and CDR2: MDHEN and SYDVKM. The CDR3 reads CASSSLRGHTLGQFF. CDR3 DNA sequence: TGTGCCAGCAGTTCCTTGCGGGGGCACACCCTGGGGCAGTTCTTC.

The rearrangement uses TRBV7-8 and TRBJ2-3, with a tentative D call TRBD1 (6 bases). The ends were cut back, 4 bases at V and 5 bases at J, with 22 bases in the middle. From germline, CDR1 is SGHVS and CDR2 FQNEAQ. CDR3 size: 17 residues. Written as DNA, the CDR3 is TGTGCCAGCAGCTACGCGAGAGGGGGACCCTCCAAAGATACGCAGTATTTT. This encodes CASSYARGGPSKDTQYF.

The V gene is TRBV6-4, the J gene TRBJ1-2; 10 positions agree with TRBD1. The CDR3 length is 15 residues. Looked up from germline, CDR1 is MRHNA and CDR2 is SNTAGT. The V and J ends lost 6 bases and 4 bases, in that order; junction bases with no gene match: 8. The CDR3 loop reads CASSATGGAGYGYTF. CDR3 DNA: TGTGCCAGCAGCGCGACAGGGGGCGCCGGCTATGGCTACACCTTC.

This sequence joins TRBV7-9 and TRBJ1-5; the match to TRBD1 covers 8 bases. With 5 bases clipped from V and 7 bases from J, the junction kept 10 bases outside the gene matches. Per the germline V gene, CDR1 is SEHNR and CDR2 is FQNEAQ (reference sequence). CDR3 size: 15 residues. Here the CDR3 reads CASSSDRGNGQPQHF. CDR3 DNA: TGTGCCAGCAGCAGCGACAGGGGCAACGGGCAGCCCCAGCATTTT.

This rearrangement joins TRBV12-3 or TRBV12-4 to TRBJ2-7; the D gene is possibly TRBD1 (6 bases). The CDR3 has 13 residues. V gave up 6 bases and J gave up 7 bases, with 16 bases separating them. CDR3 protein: CASRRQESGEQYF. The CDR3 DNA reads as TGTGCCAGCAGAAGACAGGAGTCCGGTGAGCAGTACTTC.

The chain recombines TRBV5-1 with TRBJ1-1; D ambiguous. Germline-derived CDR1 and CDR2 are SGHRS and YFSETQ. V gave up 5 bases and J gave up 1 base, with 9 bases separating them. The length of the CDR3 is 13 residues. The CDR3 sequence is CASRGWENTEAFF. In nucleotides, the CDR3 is TGCGCCAGCAGGGGCTGGGAGAACACTGAAGCTTTCTTT.

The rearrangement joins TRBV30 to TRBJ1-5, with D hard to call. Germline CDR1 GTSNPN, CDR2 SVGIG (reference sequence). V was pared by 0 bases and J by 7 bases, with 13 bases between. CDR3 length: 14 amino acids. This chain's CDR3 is CAWSVRAAAQPQHF. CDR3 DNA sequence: TGTGCCTGGAGTGTAAGGGCCGCGGCGCAGCCCCAGCATTTT.

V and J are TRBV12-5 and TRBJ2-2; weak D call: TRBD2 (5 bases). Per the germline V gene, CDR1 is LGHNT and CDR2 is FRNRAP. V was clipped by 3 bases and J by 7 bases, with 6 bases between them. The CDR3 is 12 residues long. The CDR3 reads CASGFGGGELFF. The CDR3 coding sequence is TGTGCTAGTGGTTTTGGAGGCGGGGAGCTGTTTTTT.

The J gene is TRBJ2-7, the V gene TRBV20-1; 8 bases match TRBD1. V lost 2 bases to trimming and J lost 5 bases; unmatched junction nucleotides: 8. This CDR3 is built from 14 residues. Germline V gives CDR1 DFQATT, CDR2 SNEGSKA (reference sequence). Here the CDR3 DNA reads TGCAGTGCTAGACTTTCCGGACAGGGCAACGAGCAGTACTTC. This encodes CSARLSGQGNEQYF.

The CDR3 DNA is TGTGCCTGGCGGACTGGACTAGAGGGCACTGAAGCTTTCTTT. This encodes CAWRTGLEGTEAFF. The chain uses TRBV30 and TRBJ1-1; D ambiguous. CDR3 length: 14 residues. Between the trimmed V and J ends, which lost 5 bases and 4 bases, there was a span of 17 bases. Looked up from germline, CDR1 is GTSNPN and CDR2 is SVGIG (reference sequence).

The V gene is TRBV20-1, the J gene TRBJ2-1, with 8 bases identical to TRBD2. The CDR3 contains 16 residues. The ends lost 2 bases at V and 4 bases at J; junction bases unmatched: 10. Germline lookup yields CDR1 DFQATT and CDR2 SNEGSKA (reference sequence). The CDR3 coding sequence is TGCAGTGCTAGAAACGCGGGAGGCCTGCGTTACAATGAGCAGTTCTTC. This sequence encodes CSARNAGGLRYNEQFF.

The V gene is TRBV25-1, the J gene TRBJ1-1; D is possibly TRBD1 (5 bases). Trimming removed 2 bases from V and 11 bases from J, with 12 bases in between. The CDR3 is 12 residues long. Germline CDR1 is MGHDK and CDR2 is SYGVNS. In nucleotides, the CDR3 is TGTGCCAGCAGTGAACAAGGGGCTGGGGCTTTCTTT. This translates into CASSEQGAGAFF.